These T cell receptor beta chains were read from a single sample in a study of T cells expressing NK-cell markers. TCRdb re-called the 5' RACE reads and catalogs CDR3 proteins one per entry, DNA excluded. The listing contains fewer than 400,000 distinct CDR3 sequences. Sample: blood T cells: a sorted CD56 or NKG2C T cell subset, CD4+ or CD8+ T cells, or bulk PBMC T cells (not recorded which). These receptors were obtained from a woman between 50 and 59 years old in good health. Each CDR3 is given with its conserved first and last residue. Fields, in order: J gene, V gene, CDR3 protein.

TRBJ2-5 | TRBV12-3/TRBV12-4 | CASSLVLRQETQYF
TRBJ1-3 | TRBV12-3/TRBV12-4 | CASTPDSGAGNTIYF
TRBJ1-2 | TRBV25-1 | CASSEYHSENYGYTF
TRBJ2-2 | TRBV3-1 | CASRPAGEGTGELFF
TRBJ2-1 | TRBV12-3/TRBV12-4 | CASRSGTSGRQTYNEQFF
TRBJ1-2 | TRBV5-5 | CASSLDVRAYYGYTF
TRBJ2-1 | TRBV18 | CASSPSATFDEQFF
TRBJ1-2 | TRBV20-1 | CSANLAGQGNYGYTF
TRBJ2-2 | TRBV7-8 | CASSPRTPTGELFF
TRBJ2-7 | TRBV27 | CASSPRGSFYEQYF
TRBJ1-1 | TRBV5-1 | CASSPQLGQGAFF
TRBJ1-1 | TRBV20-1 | CSAEDTNTEAFF
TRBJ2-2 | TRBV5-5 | CASSHREYTGELFF
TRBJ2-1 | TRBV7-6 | CASTLLGHSPTNEQFF
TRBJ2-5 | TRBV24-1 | CATSESRGPTKTQYF
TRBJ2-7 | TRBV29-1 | CSVGGSGEQYF
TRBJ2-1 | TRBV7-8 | CASSSLYRATKTSYNEQFF
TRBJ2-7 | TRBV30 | CAWISPYSYEQYF
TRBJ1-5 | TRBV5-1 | CASSAQGSNQPQHF
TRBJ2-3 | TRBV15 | CATSMRLGQRINTDTQYF
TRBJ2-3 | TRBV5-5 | CASSLAGQMGGQYF
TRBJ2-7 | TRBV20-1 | CSARVVGGYYEQYF
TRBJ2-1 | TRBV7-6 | CASSLALRPGSYNEQFF
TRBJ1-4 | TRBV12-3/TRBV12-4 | CASSPRRDNLEKLFF
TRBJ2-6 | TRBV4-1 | CASSQGFNTGSGANVLTF
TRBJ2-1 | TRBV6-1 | CASSAGGDNEQFF
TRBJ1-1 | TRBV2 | CASGPGARETEAFF
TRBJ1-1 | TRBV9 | CASSVEQNTEAFF
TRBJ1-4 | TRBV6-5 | CASSSPGHYTGKLFF
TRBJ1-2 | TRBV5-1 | CASSLDIGTGGTGYTF
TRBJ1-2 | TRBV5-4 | CASSLWGVGYTF
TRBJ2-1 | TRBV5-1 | CASSPQRGEENEQFF
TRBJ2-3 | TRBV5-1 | CASSLRGERDTQYF
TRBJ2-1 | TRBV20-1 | CSATSPGTSGSLDEQFF
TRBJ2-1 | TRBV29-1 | CSVEVGGDNEQFF
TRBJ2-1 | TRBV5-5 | CASSLEPDYQNEQFF
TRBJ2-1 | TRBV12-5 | CASGLARAIASNEQFF
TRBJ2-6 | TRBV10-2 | CASSEGRISGANVLTF
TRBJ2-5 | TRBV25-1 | CASSIGVARGETQYF
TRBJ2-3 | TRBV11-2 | CASSWGRASGETDTQYF
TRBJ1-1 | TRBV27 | CASSSGTGSDTEAFF
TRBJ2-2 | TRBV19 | CASSRTSYTGELFF
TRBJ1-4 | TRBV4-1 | CASSQWRNEKLFF
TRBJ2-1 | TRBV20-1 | CSLQGAGARGNEQFF
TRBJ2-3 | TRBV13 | CASSLSFLAGAVTDTQYF
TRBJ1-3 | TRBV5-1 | CASSQQAGPGNTIYF
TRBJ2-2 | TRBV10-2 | CASSATDFNGELFF
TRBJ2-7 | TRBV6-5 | CASSRDPNYEQYF
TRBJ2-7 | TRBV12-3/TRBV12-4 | CASSSSGYYEQYF
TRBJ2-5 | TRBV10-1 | CASSEPAGGGDVETQYF
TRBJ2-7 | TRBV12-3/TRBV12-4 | CASSRLAGGQDEQYF